The 27 T cell receptor beta chains below all came from one sample that was sequenced in a study of T cells expressing NK-cell markers (dated by TCRdb to the early 2020s). The library was prepared using 5' RACE. Sequencing was carried out with an Illumina HiSeq 2000. The reads went through TCRdb reprocessing, and each CDR3 protein sequence gets one entry with no DNA. Per the sample table, the count is 550,000 to 600,000 distinct CDR3 sequences. 3% to 4.5% of the sample rests with the top ten. Material for sequencing was blood T cells: a sorted CD56 or NKG2C T cell subset, CD4+ or CD8+ T cells, or bulk PBMC T cells (not recorded which). These receptors were collected from a young man in good health. Donor details come from another sample of the same person, matched by shared clones.

The gene calls are TRBV20-1 and TRBJ1-6. This CDR3 is 14 amino acids long. Looked up from germline, CDR1 is DFQATT and CDR2 is SNEGSKA (reference sequence). The CDR3 here is CSARDGAYNSPLHF.

The chain combines TRBV20-1 with TRBJ2-3; TCRdb indicates TRBD2, and absent DNA this call remains unverified. The CDR3 runs 14 residues. Germline loops: CDR1 DFQATT, CDR2 SNEGSKA (reference sequence). The CDR3 spells CSAASGSSTDTQYF.

The chain has TRBV10-3 and TRBJ2-1. CDR1 and CDR2 from the germline V gene are ENHRY and SYGVKD. The length of the CDR3 is 11 residues. CDR3 sequence: CAIRQDNEQFF.

V and J are TRBV7-9 and TRBJ2-1; as DNA is missing, the TRBD1 call by TCRdb cannot be tested. There are 16 residues in the CDR3. Germline lookup yields CDR1 SEHNR and CDR2 FQNEAQ (reference sequence). The CDR3 loop is CASSLSQGGSYNEQFF.

The chain recombines TRBV3-1 with TRBJ2-1; TCRdb proposes TRBD1, but this gene call is untestable without DNA. Germline CDR1 LGHDT, CDR2 YNNKEL (reference sequence). The CDR3 spans 14 residues. The CDR3: CASSPGERPNEQFF.

V usage is TRBV11-2 and J usage is TRBJ2-1; TCRdb proposes TRBD2, but this gene call is untestable without DNA. Germline assignment: CDR1 SGHAT and CDR2 FQNNGV. The CDR3 contains 15 residues. The CDR3 protein is CASRDLRGSNNEQFF.

This chain uses TRBV27 with TRBJ2-6. The CDR3 totals 17 residues. The germline CDR1 and CDR2 sequences are MNHEY and SMNVEV (reference sequence). The chain's CDR3 is CASSLGSRAFGANVLTF.

This CDR3 is CAISESTGSPNQPQHF. The gene calls are TRBV10-3 and TRBJ1-5; no DNA is available, so the TRBD1 call from TCRdb remains unchecked. The CDR3 covers 16 residues. Germline CDR1 and CDR2: ENHRY and SYGVKD.

This chain links TRBV7-2 with TRBJ2-1. The CDR3 has 15 residues. Germline V gene lookup returns CDR1 SGHTA and CDR2 FQGNSA. The CDR3 protein is CASSLAATQRYEQFF.

The chain recombines TRBV9 with TRBJ2-1; with no DNA, the TCRdb D assignment of TRBD2 cannot be verified. This CDR3 has 16 residues. Germline CDR1 is SGDLS and CDR2 is YYNGEE. The CDR3 spells CASSVASGRAYNEQFF.

This chain connects TRBV7-7 to TRBJ2-5. The CDR3 runs to 14 residues. Looked up from germline, CDR1 is SSHAT and CDR2 is FNYEAQ (reference sequence). CDR3: CASSASGAQETQYF.

J is TRBJ2-1 and V is TRBV25-1; absent DNA, TCRdb's TRBD2 call cannot be checked. Germline CDR1 reads MGHDK; CDR2 reads SYGVNS. The CDR3 is made up of 16 amino acids. CDR3 sequence reads: CASSFQTSGSYNEQFF.

The chain uses TRBV2 and TRBJ2-4; TCRdb reports TRBD2, a call that lacks DNA to check it against. The CDR3 is made up of 14 amino acids. Germline V gene sequence: CDR1 SNHLY, CDR2 FYNNEI. The CDR3 here is CASRPGGSRFIQYF.

The V call is TRBV12-3 or TRBV12-4, the J call TRBJ2-3. The CDR3 extends over 14 amino acids. This CDR3 is CASSFLANTDTQYF.

By frequency, this clonotype is medium-sized. CDR3 region: CASSSETGGNNEQFF. The V call is TRBV7-8, the J call TRBJ2-1; TCRdb outputs TRBD1, but without DNA this stays unchecked. The CDR3 sequence is 15 residues long. The germline V gene encodes CDR1 SGHVS and CDR2 FQNEAQ.

The chain is built from TRBV29-1 and TRBJ2-7; as DNA is missing, the TRBD1 call by TCRdb cannot be tested. Germline V gene sequence: CDR1 SQVTM, CDR2 ANQGSEA. The CDR3 runs 13 residues. This CDR3 is CSVRYRVLDEQYF.

This chain uses TRBV12-3 or TRBV12-4 with TRBJ2-1. The CDR3 is 15 amino acids. CDR3 residues: CASSPVGGFYNEQFF.

The chain uses TRBV5-1 and TRBJ2-2; TCRdb's assignment of TRBD2 cannot be checked, as there is no DNA. The germline V gene has CDR1 SGHRS and CDR2 YFSETQ. This CDR3 is built from 16 residues. The CDR3 here is CASSPSSGLNTGELFF. Complete variable domain (other parts from reference TRBV5-1 and TRBJ2-2): KAGVTQTPRYLIKTRGQQVTLSCSPISGHRSVSWYQQTPGQGLQFLFEYFSETQRNKGNFPGRFSGRQFSNSRSEMNVSTLELGDSALYLCASSPSSGLNTGELFFGEGSRLTVL.

This chain uses TRBV20-1 with TRBJ2-7. Germline assignment: CDR1 DFQATT and CDR2 SNEGSKA (reference sequence). CDR3 length: 13 amino acids. CDR3 loop: CSARGGRSYEQYF.

This chain joins TRBV12-3 or TRBV12-4 and TRBJ2-3; checking the TCRdb D call of TRBD1 is not possible without DNA. The CDR3 sequence is 13 residues long. The CDR3 protein is CASRLDPEGTQYF.

The CDR3 loop is CASSGPGQGPYEQYF. The V call is TRBV7-9, the J call TRBJ2-7; TCRdb returns TRBD1, unconfirmable since there is no DNA. The germline V gene encodes CDR1 SEHNR and CDR2 FQNEAQ (reference sequence). The CDR3 is 15 amino acids.

This sequence joins TRBV4-1 and TRBJ2-1; lacking DNA, the TRBD2 call made by TCRdb goes unchecked. The CDR3 has 21 residues. Germline loops: CDR1 MGHRA, CDR2 YSYEKL. This CDR3 reads CASSQDPGLAGGRLSYNEQFF.

This chain connects TRBV4-3 to TRBJ1-1; TCRdb's assignment of TRBD1 cannot be checked, as there is no DNA. This CDR3 is 15 amino acids long. Germline V gene lookup returns CDR1 LGHNA and CDR2 YSLEER. CDR3 sequence: CASSRGTGLNTEAFF.

The rearrangement links TRBV24-1 to TRBJ2-2; the TRBD1 assignment by TCRdb is unverifiable without DNA. Germline-derived CDR1 and CDR2 are KGHDR and SFDVKD. The CDR3 totals 17 residues. This chain's CDR3 is CATSDFFGTGDTGELFF.

V is TRBV20-1 and J is TRBJ2-1; TCRdb's D gene call, TRBD2, goes unchecked for lack of DNA. In germline, CDR1 is DFQATT, CDR2 SNEGSKA (reference sequence). The CDR3 is made up of 12 amino acids. Here the CDR3 reads CSATPSGRAQFF.

The chain has TRBV11-3 and TRBJ1-2; TCRdb selects TRBD1, and the lack of DNA leaves this call unchecked. This CDR3 comprises 13 residues. CDR1 and CDR2 from the germline V gene are SGHNT and YENEEA. CDR3 protein: CASSGTANYGYTF.

This sequence joins TRBV18 and TRBJ2-1. Germline lookup yields CDR1 KGHSH and CDR2 LQKENI. There are 16 residues in the CDR3. The CDR3 spells CASSPPDRGSYNEQFF.